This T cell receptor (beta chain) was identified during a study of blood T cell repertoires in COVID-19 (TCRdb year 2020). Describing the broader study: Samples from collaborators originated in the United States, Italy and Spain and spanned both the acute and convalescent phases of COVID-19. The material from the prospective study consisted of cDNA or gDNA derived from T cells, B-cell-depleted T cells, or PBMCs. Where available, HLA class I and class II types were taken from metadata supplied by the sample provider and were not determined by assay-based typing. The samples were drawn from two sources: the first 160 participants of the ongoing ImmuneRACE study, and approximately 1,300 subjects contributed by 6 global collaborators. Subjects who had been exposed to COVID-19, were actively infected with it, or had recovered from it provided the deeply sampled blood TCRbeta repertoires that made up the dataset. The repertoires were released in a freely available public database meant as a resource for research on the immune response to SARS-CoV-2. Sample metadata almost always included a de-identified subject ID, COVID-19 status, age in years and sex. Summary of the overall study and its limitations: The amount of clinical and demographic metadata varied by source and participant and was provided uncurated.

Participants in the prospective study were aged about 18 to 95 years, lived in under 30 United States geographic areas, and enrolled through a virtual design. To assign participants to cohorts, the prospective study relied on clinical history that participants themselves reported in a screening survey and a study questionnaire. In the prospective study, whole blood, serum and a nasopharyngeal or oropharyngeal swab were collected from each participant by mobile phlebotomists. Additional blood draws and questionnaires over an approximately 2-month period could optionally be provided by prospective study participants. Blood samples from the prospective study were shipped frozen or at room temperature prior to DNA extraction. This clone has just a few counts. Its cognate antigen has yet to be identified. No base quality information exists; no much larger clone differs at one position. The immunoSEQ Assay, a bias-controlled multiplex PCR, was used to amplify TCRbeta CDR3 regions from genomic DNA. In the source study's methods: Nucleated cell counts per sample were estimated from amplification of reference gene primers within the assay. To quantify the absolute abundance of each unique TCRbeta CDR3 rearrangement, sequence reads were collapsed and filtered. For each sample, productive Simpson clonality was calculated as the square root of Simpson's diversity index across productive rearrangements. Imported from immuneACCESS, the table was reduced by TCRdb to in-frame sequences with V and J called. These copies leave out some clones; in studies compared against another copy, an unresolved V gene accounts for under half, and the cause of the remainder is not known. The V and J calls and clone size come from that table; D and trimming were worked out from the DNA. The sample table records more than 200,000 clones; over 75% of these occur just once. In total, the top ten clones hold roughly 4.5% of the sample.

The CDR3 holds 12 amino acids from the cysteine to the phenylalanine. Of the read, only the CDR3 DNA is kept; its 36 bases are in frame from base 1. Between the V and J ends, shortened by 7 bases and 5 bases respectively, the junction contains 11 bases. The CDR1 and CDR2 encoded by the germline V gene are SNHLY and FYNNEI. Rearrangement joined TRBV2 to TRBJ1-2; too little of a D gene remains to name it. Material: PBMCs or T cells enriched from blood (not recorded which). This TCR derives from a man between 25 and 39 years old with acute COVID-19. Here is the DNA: TGTGCCAGCACCACCAGACTTTATGGCTACACCTTC. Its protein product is CASTTRLYGYTF.